This TCR beta chain was found in a study of cytomegalovirus exposure and HLA in healthy donors. The PCR used 60 Vbeta and 13 Jbeta primers. Only in-frame clones appear in the TCRdb table, and some are missing; sequencing was by immunoSEQ multiplex PCR. Of about 140,000 clones in the sample, roughly 80% were seen once. Per germline, CDR1 SQVTM and CDR2 ANQGSEA. The V gene lost 0 bases and the J gene lost 3 bases, with 12 bases spanning the gap. This CDR3 comprises 15 residues. Sequencing was carried out using PBMCs. The chain couples TRBV29-1 to TRBJ1-3; D is uncertain. This TCR came from a woman between 50 and 59 years old in good health and CMV-seropositive. The CDR3: CSVEEWAVYGNTIYF. In DNA, the CDR3 is TGCAGCGTTGAAGAGTGGGCCGTTTATGGAAACACCATATATTTT.